This T cell receptor (beta chain) was obtained from a study of blood T cells in healthy people across ages. To note about this clonotype: Its antigen is currently unknown.

Study-wide points: Roughly linearly, TCR beta diversity per million T cells fell as age increased. The CMV status of each donor remained undetermined, and this could have confounded shifts in expanded clonotypes.

Germline V lookup: CDR1 DFQATT, CDR2 SNEGSKA (reference sequence). The CDR3 loop spans 16 amino acids. V shed 0 bases and J shed 4 bases, with 19 bases lying between them. Then a second PCR, running about 7 to 11 cycles, was carried out with a sample-barcoded 5' primer and a J-beta primer mix. TCRdb used MiXCR to reprocess the 5' RACE reads, holding one entry per CDR3 protein. The sample gives 1.5 million to 2 million distinct CDR3 sequences, more than 35% of which show up once; around 23% is in the top ten. Drawn from each donor were 7.5 to 10 milliliters of peripheral blood. The chain joins TRBV20-1 to TRBJ2-7; D is perhaps TRBD1 (6 bases). The sequenced sample was blood. The sequence was collected from a human donor in good health. The CDR3 here is CSARDDGPQGKYEQYF. The CDR3 DNA follows: TGCAGTGCTAGAGATGACGGGCCACAGGGCAAGTACGAGCAGTACTTC.